This entry lists 21 T cell receptor beta chains sequenced from one sample in a study of T cells after yellow fever vaccination. From the 5' RACE reads, TCRdb called clonotypes with MiXCR, one entry per CDR3 protein. The data show a few hundred thousand distinct CDR3 sequences, about 7.8% seen once. The specimen comprised PBMCs, sampled more than 35 days after the first yellow fever vaccination. Receptor source: a man aged 18 to 29 who received the YFV17D yellow fever vaccine.

There are a few counts of this clonotype. The chain recombines TRBV4-3 with TRBJ2-1; 14 nucleotides match TRBD2. CDR3 size: 18 residues. CDR1 and CDR2 (germline): LGHNA, YSLEER. Trimming removed 4 bases from V and 2 bases from J; junction bases left unmatched: 7. The DNA of the CDR3 is TGCGCCAGCAGCCTGCGCCCGGGACTAGCGGGGGCCTACAATGAGCAGTTCTTC. Translating it yields CASSLRPGLAGAYNEQFF.

J is TRBJ2-2 and V is TRBV7-6; TRBD1 matches at 7 bases. The CDR3 totals 17 residues. CDR1 is SGHVS and CDR2 is FNYEAQ in the germline V gene. V lost 1 base, J lost 3 bases, and 8 bases stayed unmatched. CDR3 DNA: TGTGCCAGCAGCTTAGGCGACAGGGTGATTTACACCGGGGAGCTGTTTTTT. Its protein product is CASSLGDRVIYTGELFF.

This clonotype has only a few counts. J is TRBJ2-6 and V is TRBV3-1; D uncertain. V lost 0 bases to trimming and J lost 0 bases, with 12 bases between them. Germline V lookup: CDR1 LGHDT, CDR2 YNNKEL (reference sequence). CDR3 length: 18 residues. CDR3 amino acids: CASSQEVRPLSGANVLTF. The CDR3 DNA sequence: TGTGCCAGCAGCCAAGAGGTCAGGCCTCTCTCTGGGGCCAACGTCCTGACTTTC. Drawing the rest from reference TRBV3-1 and TRBJ2-6, the complete variable domain is DTAVSQTPKYLVTQMGNDKSIKCEQNLGHDTMYWYKQDSKKFLKIMFSYNNKELIINETVPNRFSPKSPDKAHLNLHINSLELGDSAVYFCASSQEVRPLSGANVLTFGAGSRLTVL.

This clonotype was picked up many times. The chain has TRBV5-6 and TRBJ2-5; D is uncertain. Germline V gives CDR1 SGHDT, CDR2 YYEEEE. V lost 1 base and J 0 bases, leaving 4 bases between the germline ends. The CDR3 is made up of 13 amino acids. CDR3 protein: CASSLRDQETQYF. Written as DNA, the CDR3 is TGTGCCAGCAGCTTGAGGGACCAAGAGACCCAGTACTTC.

This clonotype turned up a few times. The chain links TRBV20-1 to TRBJ2-5, with 15 positions matching TRBD2. The length of the CDR3 is 17 residues. After removal of 3 bases from V and 5 bases from J, the junction contained 10 bases not matched to a gene. Germline values: CDR1 DFQATT, CDR2 SNEGSKA (reference sequence). This chain's CDR3 is CSASGLAGGSTGETQYF. The CDR3 DNA is TGCAGTGCTAGTGGACTAGCGGGGGGGTCTACCGGGGAGACCCAGTACTTC.

There are a few counts of this clonotype. The chain recombines TRBV9 with TRBJ1-1; D not certain. The CDR3 runs to 15 residues. V was clipped by 1 base and J by 0 bases, with 10 bases between them. CDR1 and CDR2 from the germline V gene are SGDLS and YYNGEE. The CDR3 DNA reads as TGTGCCAGCAGCGTATCTGGCGGAATGAACACTGAAGCTTTCTTT. Translated: CASSVSGGMNTEAFF.

This clonotype has ten or more counts. This chain links TRBV7-2 with TRBJ2-5; D not resolved. With 1 base removed from V and 7 bases from J, the gap between germline ends came to 7 bases. The CDR3 is 12 amino acids. Per germline, CDR1 SGHTA and CDR2 FQGNSA. Here the CDR3 DNA reads TGTGCCAGCAGCTTAGGTGTTGGGACCCAGTACTTC. Translation: CASSLGVGTQYF.

The rearrangement links TRBV4-2 to TRBJ1-6; the D is unclear. The CDR3 has 15 amino acids. Trimming cost V 0 bases and J 4 bases, with 7 bases left between them. CDR1 and CDR2 (germline): LGHNA, YNFKEQ. CDR3 sequence (DNA): TGTGCCAGCAGCCAAGACGCGAGTTATAATTCACCCCTCCACTTT. Residues: CASSQDASYNSPLHF.

This clonotype was seen ten or more times. This chain connects TRBV7-2 to TRBJ2-3; 8 bases agree with TRBD1. The CDR3 has 17 amino acids. Trimming removed 1 base from V and 1 base from J; junction bases left unmatched: 7. Germline CDR1 is SGHTA and CDR2 is FQGNSA. CDR3 DNA: TGTGCCAGCAGCTTAGGACGGCAGGGGGCAGGCACAGATACGCAGTATTTT. It codes for CASSLGRQGAGTDTQYF.

This clonotype is termed medium-sized. The CDR3 bases are TGCGCCAGCAGTGGAATTGGTACGCAGTATTTT. Protein: CASSGIGTQYF. The chain is built from TRBV10-1 and TRBJ2-3; D remains unclear. V was clipped by 4 bases and J by 8 bases, with 7 bases between them. Germline V CDR1 and CDR2: WNHNN, SYGVQD (reference sequence). This CDR3 is 11 amino acids long.

This clonotype was seen only a few times. V is TRBV19 and J is TRBJ2-7; D might be TRBD1 (6 bases). Germline V gene sequence: CDR1 LNHDA, CDR2 SQIVND (reference sequence). V was shortened by 5 bases and J by 2 bases, with 13 bases between the two germline ends. CDR3 length equals 14 residues. As DNA, the CDR3 is TGTGCCAGTAGTCCGTACACAGGGCCCTACGAGCAGTACTTC. Its translation is CASSPYTGPYEQYF.

The chain couples TRBV20-1 to TRBJ2-1, with 10 bases matching TRBD2. The length of the CDR3 is 14 residues. Germline V CDR1 and CDR2: DFQATT, SNEGSKA (reference sequence). V shed 6 bases and J 8 bases; nucleotides not matched to a gene: 10. The CDR3 sequence is CSALNSGGADEQFF. CDR3 in DNA: TGCAGTGCCTTAAACAGCGGGGGGGCCGATGAGCAGTTCTTC.

This clonotype was observed a few times. The rearrangement uses TRBV2 and TRBJ1-4; TRBD1 agrees at 8 bases. Trimming at V came to 3 bases and at J to 5 bases, leaving 17 bases not matched to a gene. CDR1 SNHLY and CDR2 FYNNEI come from the germline V gene. The CDR3 contains 19 residues. For the CDR3, the DNA is TGTGCCAGCAGTGACGATCCCGGGCAGGGGGCGAACTTAAATGAAAAACTGTTTTTT. Protein: CASSDDPGQGANLNEKLFF.

This clonotype was observed a few times. The chain is built from TRBV20-1 and TRBJ2-3, with TRBD1 matching over 9 bases. This CDR3 contains 13 residues. Germline CDR1 DFQATT, CDR2 SNEGSKA (reference sequence). V lost 7 bases and J lost 3; bases outside the gene matches: 5. This chain's CDR3 is CSVSGQGTDTQYF. CDR3 nucleotide sequence: TGCAGTGTCTCGGGACAGGGAACAGATACGCAGTATTTT.

This clonotype was seen many times. V and J are TRBV5-1 and TRBJ2-3; TRBD2 matches 10 bases. The CDR3 has 15 residues. Germline trimming cut 3 bases from V and 5 bases from J; bases unmatched to any gene: 6. Looked up from germline, CDR1 is SGHRS and CDR2 is YFSETQ. CDR3 amino acids: CASSSGLAVVDTQYF. The CDR3, as DNA: TGCGCCAGCAGCTCCGGACTAGCGGTTGTAGATACGCAGTATTTT.

This clonotype was seen a handful of times. V usage is TRBV10-3 and J usage is TRBJ1-6, with no clear D. The CDR3 loop spans 18 amino acids. Germline CDR1 is ENHRY and CDR2 is SYGVKD. Trimming took off 4 bases at V and 0 bases at J, with 16 bases between the two ends. The CDR3 coding sequence is TGTGCCATCAGTGGGGGAATCGAAGGTGGCTCCTATAATTCACCCCTCCACTTT. Protein sequence: CAISGGIEGGSYNSPLHF.

This chain's CDR3 is CASSPGVVGELFF. The CDR3 DNA sequence: TGTGCCAGCAGCCCCGGGGTCGTCGGCGAGCTGTTTTTT. The V and J genes are TRBV5-6 and TRBJ2-2; perhaps TRBD2 as D (5 bases). Trimming took off 4 bases at V and 11 bases at J, with 15 bases between the two ends. The CDR3 has 13 residues. Per the germline V gene, CDR1 is SGHDT and CDR2 is YYEEEE.

This clonotype was detected only a few times. CDR3 region: CAWERTGKSWGANVLTF. CDR3 bases: TGTGCCTGGGAGAGGACAGGGAAATCATGGGGGGCCAACGTCCTGACTTTC. This chain joins TRBV30 and TRBJ2-6; 8 bases line up with TRBD1. Germline values: CDR1 GTSNPN, CDR2 SVGIG (reference sequence). The CDR3 loop spans 17 amino acids. V trimming: 5 bases; J trimming: 4 bases; junction bases outside the gene matches: 13. The full variable domain, with the rest looked up from reference TRBV30 and TRBJ2-6, is SQTIHQWPATLVQPVGSPLSLECTVEGTSNPNLYWYRQAAGRGLQLLFYSVGIGQISSEVPQNLSASRPQDRQFILSSKKLLLSDSGFYLCAWERTGKSWGANVLTFGAGSRLTVL.

This clonotype was recorded a few times. V usage is TRBV6-1 and J usage is TRBJ2-1; D is uncertain. Trimming removed 5 bases at V and 4 bases at J, with 15 bases between. The CDR3 has 15 residues. Germline V gene lookup returns CDR1 MNHNS and CDR2 SASEGT. The CDR3 loop is CASSTTGLKYNEQFF. CDR3 coding DNA: TGTGCCAGCAGTACGACTGGGTTGAAGTACAATGAGCAGTTCTTC.

This clonotype was observed a handful of times. This sequence joins TRBV12-3 or TRBV12-4 and TRBJ2-4; tentative D call: TRBD1 (6 bases). V shed 6 bases and J shed 3 bases, with 15 bases lying between them. The CDR3 loop spans 15 amino acids. CDR3 sequence: CASSKRGTGKNIQYF. The CDR3 DNA sequence: TGTGCCAGCAGCAAGAGGGGGACGGGCAAAAACATTCAGTACTTC.

CDR3 sequence (DNA): TGTGCCAGCAGAACGGGACAGGGGGCGAGGTCGGAGACCCAGTACTTC. Amino acids: CASRTGQGARSETQYF. The chain links TRBV28 to TRBJ2-5; 12 positions match TRBD1. V shed 6 bases, J shed 5 bases, and the junction held 10 bases outside the gene matches. Germline V gives CDR1 MDHEN, CDR2 SYDVKM. This CDR3 has 16 residues.